Listed below are T cell receptor beta chains from one sample, sequenced in a study of T cell repertoires in aging, cancer and after chemotherapy. MiXCR, run by TCRdb on the multiplex PCR reads, gives a single entry per CDR3 protein. In the table there are roughly 15,000 distinct CDR3 sequences, 50% of which are singletons. Sequencing was done on a sample of blood. Receptors were obtained from a human donor in good health. Each CDR3 is given with its conserved first and last residue. D genes are given only for firm matches. Rows give clone size only sometimes, using once, few, many, or a class for an expanded clone.

size: .; J: TRBJ2-7; D: .; V: TRBV6-5; DNA: TGTGCCAGCAGTTCCCTCGGCTGGGCGGCGACCTACGAGCAGTACTTC; CDR3: CASSSLGWAATYEQYF
size: .; J: TRBJ2-7; D: .; V: TRBV20-1; DNA: TGCAGTGCTAGAGGCGGGGGCAGGGCCTACGAGCAGTACTTC; CDR3: CSARGGGRAYEQYF
size: few; J: TRBJ2-2; D: .; V: TRBV10-3; DNA: TGTGCCATCAGTGAATCCCGAGGCAACACCGGGGAGCTGTTTTTT; CDR3: CAISESRGNTGELFF
size: once; J: TRBJ2-6; D: TRBD1; V: TRBV10-3; DNA: TGTGCCATCAGCCAGGGGGCATCTGGGGCCAACGTCCTGACTTTC; CDR3: CAISQGASGANVLTF
size: few; J: TRBJ2-3; D: .; V: TRBV19; DNA: TGTGCCAGTAGTATGACCGACAGGACGGCAGGAGATACGCAGTATTTT; CDR3: CASSMTDRTAGDTQYF
size: .; J: TRBJ2-2; D: TRBD2; V: TRBV29-1; DNA: TGCAGCACTGGGGGGGGGAGAGACACCGGGGAGCTGTTTTTT; CDR3: CSTGGGRDTGELFF
size: few; J: TRBJ2-3; D: TRBD1; V: TRBV7-6; DNA: TGTGCCAGCAGCTTACAGGGGGCCAGGAGCGCAGATACGCAGTATTTT; CDR3: CASSLQGARSADTQYF
size: .; J: TRBJ2-1; D: TRBD2; V: TRBV6-4; DNA: TGTGCCAGCAGTGACTGGTCTAGCGGAGACAATGAGCAGTTCTTC; CDR3: CASSDWSSGDNEQFF
size: .; J: TRBJ1-4; D: .; V: TRBV12-3/TRBV12-4; DNA: TGTGCCAGCAGTATGCAATTCGAGCCAAAACTGTTTTTT; CDR3: CASSMQFEPKLFF
size: .; J: TRBJ2-3; D: TRBD2; V: TRBV7-9; DNA: TGTGCCAGCAGCCCGGGGGGGAGGAGAGGAGATACGCAGTATTTT; CDR3: CASSPGGRRGDTQYF
size: few; J: TRBJ2-7; D: TRBD2; V: TRBV30; DNA: TGTGCCTGGAGTCTTCGGCCACTAGCGGAGAGCTACGAGCAGTACTTC; CDR3: CAWSLRPLAESYEQYF
size: few; J: TRBJ2-7; D: TRBD2; V: TRBV6-5; DNA: TGTGCCAGCAGTTACGATCACTCCCGTAACGGGAGGAGGTACGAGCAGTACTTC; CDR3: CASSYDHSRNGRRYEQYF
size: .; J: TRBJ1-2; D: TRBD1; V: TRBV19; DNA: TGTGCCAGTATTCCGGGACAGAGAACCAACTATGGCTACACCTTC; CDR3: CASIPGQRTNYGYTF
size: medium-sized; J: TRBJ2-7; D: .; V: TRBV19; DNA: TGTGCCAGTAGCATTTCCGGGACCAGGTACGAGCAGTACTTC; CDR3: CASSISGTRYEQYF
size: .; J: TRBJ2-6; D: TRBD2; V: TRBV6-2/TRBV6-3; DNA: TGTGCCAGCAGGGGACTAGCGGGAGGAGCGGGGGCCAACGTCCTGACTTTC; CDR3: CASRGLAGGAGANVLTF
size: .; J: TRBJ2-2; D: .; V: TRBV6-2/TRBV6-3; DNA: TGTGTCAGCGACCCCGGGGGCACCGGGGAGCTGTTTTTT; CDR3: CVSDPGGTGELFF
size: medium-sized; J: TRBJ2-7; D: .; V: TRBV29-1; DNA: TGCAGCGTTGAAGGACCCAACTACGAGCAGTACTTC; CDR3: CSVEGPNYEQYF
size: few; J: TRBJ2-1; D: TRBD2; V: TRBV5-6; DNA: TGTGCCAGCAGCCAGAGCGGGATGGGTGAGCAGTTCTTC; CDR3: CASSQSGMGEQFF